The clone carrying this T cell receptor beta chain was counted only a few times. Its antigen is unknown. CDR1 and CDR2 from the germline V gene are MNHEY and SVGAGI. The CDR3 spans 15 residues. Trimming took off 5 bases at V and 0 bases at J, with 10 bases between the two ends. This sample was taken from a study of CD8+ T cells in alopecia areata. In alopecia areata patients, both lesional scalp punch biopsies and peripheral blood were collected. The researchers isolated CD4+ and CD8+ T cells from PBMCs by sorting. Study observations and caveats: Clonality in lesional scalp, especially alopecia totalis/universalis, exceeded that of normal scalp. TCR sharing across patients was less clear than in mice, possibly HLA-related.

Reverse transcribed after extraction, RNA yielded cDNA as the sequencing template. The repertoire was sequenced with immunoSEQ multiplex PCR; TCRdb's copy has only in-frame clones and lacks some. The sample consists of roughly 140,000 clones, 40% to 55% of them appearing once. The receptor was derived from a human donor with alopecia areata. The J gene is TRBJ2-2, the V gene TRBV6-5, with D perhaps TRBD1 (5 bases). The material sequenced was CD4+ T cells sorted from blood, taken at week 0. The chain's CDR3 is CASSPRATNTGELFF. CDR3 sequence (DNA): TGTGCCAGCAGTCCCAGGGCAACGAACACCGGGGAGCTGTTTTTT.